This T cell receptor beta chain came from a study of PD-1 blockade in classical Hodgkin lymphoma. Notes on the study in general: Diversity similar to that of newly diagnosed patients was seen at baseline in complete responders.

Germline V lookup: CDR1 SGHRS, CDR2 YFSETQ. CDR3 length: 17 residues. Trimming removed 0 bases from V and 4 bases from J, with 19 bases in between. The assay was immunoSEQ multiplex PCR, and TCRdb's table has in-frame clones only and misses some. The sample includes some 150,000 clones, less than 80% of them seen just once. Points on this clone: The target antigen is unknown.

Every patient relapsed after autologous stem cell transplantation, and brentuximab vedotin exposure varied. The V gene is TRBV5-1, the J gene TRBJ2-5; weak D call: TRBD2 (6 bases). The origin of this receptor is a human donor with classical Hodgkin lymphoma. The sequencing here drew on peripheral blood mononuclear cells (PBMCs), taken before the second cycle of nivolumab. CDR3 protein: CASSLGGVLRGGETQYF. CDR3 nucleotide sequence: TGCGCCAGCAGCTTGGGGGGAGTCCTCCGGGGAGGAGAGACCCAGTACTTC.